This T cell receptor (beta chain) was retrieved from a study of OX40 agonist ivuxolimab in advanced cancers. V lost 2 bases and J lost 4, with 12 bases in between. Germline V gene sequence: CDR1 SGHTA, CDR2 FQGTGA. This CDR3 has 15 residues. The protocol was immunoSEQ multiplex PCR, while the TCRdb copy is restricted to in-frame clones and leaves out a portion. Found here are 77,000 or so clones, approximately 84% of them singletons; the top ten hold 0.45% to 0.6%. This clone was recorded once. The source is an adult with an advanced solid tumor such as melanoma, head and neck, liver or kidney cancer. The V call is TRBV7-3, the J call TRBJ2-1, with D possibly TRBD1 on 5 matching bases. The sequencing here drew on CD4+ or CD8+ T cells sorted from blood, taken in a trial of the OX40 agonist ivuxolimab. CDR3 DNA: TGTGCCAGCAGCTTAGGGGCGTCGAGGTACAATGAGCAGTTCTTC. This encodes CASSLGASRYNEQFF.